This T cell receptor beta chain was retrieved from a study of T and B cells in COVID-19 patients. Overall study: Blood was sampled from COVID-19 patients who were either actively infected or recovered. Of 20 to 25 active-infection patients, about 18 carried comorbidities linked to unfavorable COVID-19 outcome. Study conclusions and caveats: Patients with COVID-19 reportedly showed strongly skewed T cell receptor beta variable and joining gene usage. Highly clonal in active COVID-19, TRB repertoires exceeded healthy-donor diversity and richness at recovery.

This clonotype is judged medium-sized (0.01 to 0.1%). Its antigen is not identified. TRB was amplified from around 250-500 ng of blood genomic DNA. TRB rearrangements were amplified by multiplex PCR with BIOMED2 TRB-A/B primers. TCRdb recomputed calls from the multiplex PCR reads with MiXCR, one row per CDR3 protein. The table includes around 2,200 distinct CDR3 sequences, approximately 27% detected once. V lost 3 bases, J lost 11 bases, and 28 bases lay in between. CDR3 length equals 17 residues. This TCR came from a human donor with active COVID-19. The source material was blood. J is TRBJ1-1 and V is TRBV12-3 or TRBV12-4; D may be TRBD1 (5 bases). CDR3 loop: CASSFMAGSLLRLSAFF. In nucleotides, the CDR3 is TGTGCCAGCAGTTTTATGGCAGGGTCCTTGTTACGTCTTTCGGCTTTCTTT.